These 32 T cell receptor beta chains came from one sample sequenced in a study of beta chain features in type 1 diabetes. Study-wide results and limits: Shortening of TCRB CDR3s, moderate but significant, appeared in all four CD4+ subsets of Type 1 diabetes patients.

Their specific antigens are unknown. The investigators reverse transcribed all of the isolated RNA, so they sequenced expressed TCRB transcripts. The method was immunoSEQ multiplex PCR; TCRdb's version includes in-frame clones alone and lacks a portion of them. The data show 130,000 to 150,000 clones, with 10% to 15% seen just once and around 1.2% held by the top ten. Source material: central memory CD4+ T cells from blood. The receptor source for this set is a man younger than 30 with type 1 diabetes.

This clone has a count of ten or more. The V and J genes are TRBV7-2 and TRBJ2-5; D call uncertain. Germline CDR1 and CDR2: SGHTA and FQGNSA. The CDR3 consists of 12 residues. Trimming took 2 bases from V and 4 from J, leaving 5 bases between them. CDR3 region: CASSLKAETQYF. The CDR3 nucleotides read TGTGCCAGCAGCTTAAAAGCAGAGACCCAGTACTTC.

In its sample, this clone was seen a few times. This chain joins TRBV28 and TRBJ2-1, with 8 bases fitting TRBD1. With 5 bases clipped from V and 6 bases from J, the junction kept 15 bases outside the gene matches. Per germline, CDR1 MDHEN and CDR2 SYDVKM. This CDR3 region has 17 residues. CDR3 residues: CASSPTWTGSFGNEQFF. CDR3 nucleotides: TGTGCCAGCAGTCCAACCTGGACAGGGTCTTTCGGCAATGAGCAGTTCTTC.

A few counts support this clone. The V call is TRBV29-1, the J call TRBJ2-7; TRBD2 matches at 8 bases. The V segment lost 5 bases and the J segment 5 bases; nucleotides outside the gene matches: 11. Per germline, CDR1 SQVTM and CDR2 ANQGSEA. The CDR3 has 14 amino acids. This CDR3 reads CSVSGAPGGNEQYF. As DNA, the CDR3 is TGCAGCGTTTCCGGGGCACCGGGGGGGAACGAGCAGTACTTC.

This clone was detected only once. A read error may produce the germline difference seen at one junction end. The V call is TRBV6-1, the J call TRBJ1-6, with D unresolved. The CDR3 is 12 amino acids. Germline lookup yields CDR1 MNHNS and CDR2 SASEGT. CDR3 amino acids: CASTTVYSPLHF. The CDR3 DNA reads as TGTGCGAGCACGACGGTCTATTCACCCCTCCACTTT.

V gene TRBV18 combines with J gene TRBJ2-5; 7 bases are a match to TRBD1. Germline V gene lookup returns CDR1 KGHSH and CDR2 LQKENI. The CDR3 covers 14 residues. V dropped 3 bases and J dropped 5; count of bases not matched to a gene: 6. Here the CDR3 reads CASSPQGQWETQYF. In nucleotides, the CDR3 is TGTGCCAGCTCACCCCAGGGACAGTGGGAGACCCAGTACTTC.

The V gene is TRBV1, the J gene TRBJ2-1. TRBV1 is a pseudogene locus. The CDR3 loop spans 15 amino acids. CDR3 DNA sequence: TGCACCAGCAGCCAAGATCCCCCTATCCGGCATGAGCAGTTCTTC. Encoded protein: CTSSQDPPIRHEQFF.

This clone was seen a few times. The chain employs TRBV5-6 and TRBJ1-1; possibly TRBD1 for D (6 bases). Between the trimmed V and J ends, which lost 4 bases and 7 bases, there was a span of 8 bases. CDR1 SGHDT and CDR2 YYEEEE come from the germline V gene. The CDR3 contains 11 residues. The DNA for the CDR3 is TGTGCCAGCAGCCTGGGACATGAAGCTTTCTTT. As protein: CASSLGHEAFF.

This clone was observed a few times. The genes are TRBV7-2 and TRBJ1-3; D unresolved. The CDR3 loop spans 16 amino acids. Trimming removed 6 bases at V and 0 bases at J, with 15 bases between. Germline CDR1 reads SGHTA; CDR2 reads FQGNSA. The CDR3 is CASSAGSPNSGNTIYF. CDR3 DNA sequence: TGTGCCAGCAGTGCCGGTTCCCCAAACTCTGGAAACACCATATATTTT.

The chain couples TRBV19 to TRBJ2-2; TRBD1 aligns across 12 bases. This CDR3 has 14 amino acids. Per the germline V gene, CDR1 is LNHDA and CDR2 is SQIVND (reference sequence). V lost 8 bases to trimming and J lost 5 bases; unmatched junction nucleotides: 3. The DNA of the CDR3 is TGTGCCAGTGGGACAGGGGGCACTACCGGGGAGCTGTTTTTT. Amino acid sequence: CASGTGGTTGELFF.

The gene calls are TRBV7-2 and TRBJ1-2; a possible D gene is TRBD1 (5 bases). The CDR3 covers 15 residues. CDR1 and CDR2 (germline): SGHTA, FQGNSA. The V gene lost 7 bases and the J gene lost 2 bases, with 17 bases spanning the gap. The CDR3 protein is CASTPGTLVNYGYTF. In nucleotides, the CDR3 is TGTGCCAGCACCCCAGGGACGTTGGTAAACTATGGCTACACCTTC.

This clone has a handful of counts. The J gene is TRBJ2-3, the V gene TRBV7-2, with unresolved D. Looked up from germline, CDR1 is SGHTA and CDR2 is FQGNSA. The ends were cut back, 2 bases at V and 5 bases at J, with 11 bases in the middle. The CDR3 covers 14 residues. The CDR3 reads CASSLYTSGDTQYF. The CDR3 DNA follows: TGTGCCAGCAGCTTATACACCTCCGGAGATACGCAGTATTTT.

V gene TRBV19 combines with J gene TRBJ2-5; 10 nucleotides line up with TRBD1. V lost 4 bases and J lost 2; bases outside the gene matches: 7. Germline V gene sequence: CDR1 LNHDA, CDR2 SQIVND (reference sequence). The length of the CDR3 is 16 residues. CDR3 loop: CASSTLTGGQQETQYF. CDR3 nucleotides: TGTGCCAGTAGTACCCTGACAGGGGGCCAACAAGAGACCCAGTACTTC.

The rearrangement uses TRBV5-1 and TRBJ2-7, with D perhaps TRBD1 (6 bases). V was shortened by 4 bases and J by 0 bases, with 14 bases between the two germline ends. From germline, CDR1 is SGHRS and CDR2 YFSETQ. There are 15 residues in the CDR3. The CDR3 DNA reads as TGCGCCAGCAGCCCGGACAGTACAAGCTCCTACGAGCAGTACTTC. Its translation is CASSPDSTSSYEQYF.

This clone has more than one count but fewer than ten. The chain couples TRBV6-5 to TRBJ2-5; D gene unclear. Germline CDR1 is MNHEY and CDR2 is SVGAGI. V dropped 8 bases and J dropped 5 bases, with 12 bases sitting between them. The CDR3 runs to 12 residues. The CDR3 DNA follows: TGTGCCAGCCACCAGGTCCGGGAGACCCAGTACTTC. It translates to CASHQVRETQYF.

J is TRBJ2-2 and V is TRBV25-1; TRBD2 aligns across 8 bases. This CDR3 spans 13 amino acids. V trimming: 6 bases; J trimming: 7 bases; junction bases outside the gene matches: 4. Germline CDR1 reads MGHDK; CDR2 reads SYGVNS. The CDR3: CASSPGGIGELFF. The CDR3 DNA is TGTGCCAGCAGCCCGGGGGGGATCGGGGAGCTGTTTTTT.

This clone occurred a few times. The chain links TRBV5-4 to TRBJ2-1; D possibly corresponds to TRBD2 (7 bases). The CDR3 has 15 residues. Trimming cost V 0 bases and J 3 bases, with 10 bases left between them. Germline V gives CDR1 SGHNT, CDR2 YYREEE (reference sequence). The CDR3 loop is CASSLEGGIYNEQFF. DNA for the CDR3: TGTGCCAGCAGCTTGGAGGGGGGGATCTACAATGAGCAGTTCTTC.

The genes are TRBV5-6 and TRBJ2-3, with TRBD1 as a possible D gene (6 bases). Trimming removed 1 base at V and 3 bases at J, with 12 bases between. Germline lookup yields CDR1 SGHDT and CDR2 YYEEEE. The CDR3 loop spans 15 amino acids. The DNA for the CDR3 is TGTGCCAGCAGCTTGTCCCAGGGGATGACAGATACGCAGTATTTT. Translated: CASSLSQGMTDTQYF.

This clone has just a few counts. The V and J genes are TRBV18 and TRBJ2-2; the D is unclear. The CDR3 extends over 13 amino acids. V was shortened by 6 bases and J by 6 bases, with 11 bases between the two germline ends. Germline CDR1 KGHSH, CDR2 LQKENI. The CDR3 region is CASSVRASGELFF. DNA for the CDR3: TGTGCCAGCTCGGTAAGGGCGTCCGGGGAGCTGTTTTTT.

The chain employs TRBV19 and TRBJ1-1; weak D call: TRBD1 (5 bases). CDR1 LNHDA and CDR2 SQIVND come from the germline V gene (reference sequence). The CDR3 is made up of 14 amino acids. V was cut by 3 bases and J by 1 base, with 9 bases left in between. The CDR3 protein is CASSMMGTNTEAFF. The CDR3 nucleotides are TGTGCCAGTAGTATGATGGGGACGAACACTGAAGCTTTCTTT.

The table lists this clone with a few counts. CDR3 loop: CASSPRDQAGELFF. The DNA for the CDR3 is TGTGCCAGCAGCCCCCGGGACCAGGCCGGGGAGCTGTTTTTT. The chain uses TRBV11-2 and TRBJ2-2, with D perhaps TRBD1 or TRBD2 (5 bases each). Germline lookup yields CDR1 SGHAT and CDR2 FQNNGV. The V gene lost 5 bases and the J gene lost 6 bases, with 13 bases spanning the gap. The CDR3 is 14 amino acids.

This clone was seen a handful of times. This sequence joins TRBV5-1 and TRBJ2-5, with 12 positions matching TRBD2. Per the germline V gene, CDR1 is SGHRS and CDR2 is YFSETQ. This CDR3 contains 17 residues. The ends lost 1 base at V and 5 bases at J; junction bases unmatched: 9. The CDR3 DNA is TGCGCCAGCAGCTTGACTCCCGGACTAGCGGGGAGGGAGACCCAGTACTTC. It yields the protein CASSLTPGLAGRETQYF.

This clone has ten or more counts. The genes are TRBV9 and TRBJ2-1; 13 bases agree with TRBD2. CDR1 is SGDLS, CDR2 YYNGEE, per germline. The CDR3 contains 15 residues. V dropped 0 bases and J dropped 7; count of bases not matched to a gene: 1. The CDR3: CASSVGLAGGNEQFF. As DNA, the CDR3 is TGTGCCAGCAGCGTAGGACTAGCGGGGGGAAATGAGCAGTTCTTC.

The CDR3: CASSLWSGMDNQPQHF. CDR3 sequence (DNA): TGTGCCAGCAGTTTATGGTCAGGGATGGACAATCAGCCCCAGCATTTT. The rearrangement joins TRBV27 to TRBJ1-5, with D perhaps matching TRBD1 (5 bases). CDR1 and CDR2 (germline): MNHEY, SMNVEV (reference sequence). This CDR3 is built from 16 residues. V was trimmed by 1 base and J by 3 bases, leaving 13 bases between them.

This clone has a handful of counts. The J gene is TRBJ2-5, the V gene TRBV5-1; TRBD1 agrees at 7 bases. The CDR3 runs to 15 residues. Germline V gene data show CDR1 as SGHRS and CDR2 as YFSETQ. The J segment lost 1 base and the V segment lost 0 bases, leaving 3 bases of the junction unmatched. Written as DNA, the CDR3 is TGCGCCAGCAGCTTGGGACAGGGCTCCCAAGAGACCCAGTACTTC. It specifies CASSLGQGSQETQYF.

A remark on this clone: The sample carries other DNA sequences with the same CDR3. The CDR3: CASSPGETQYF. CDR3 DNA: TGTGCCAGCTCACCGGGGGAGACCCAGTACTTC. The J gene is TRBJ2-5, the V gene TRBV18; no definite D call. The CDR3 consists of 11 residues. The germline CDR1 and CDR2 sequences are KGHSH and LQKENI. V dropped 3 bases and J dropped 5 bases, with 4 bases sitting between them. Full variable domain (outside the CDR3, taken from reference TRBV18 and TRBJ2-5): NAGVMQNPRHLVRRRGQEARLRCSPMKGHSHVYWYRQLPEEGLKFMVYLQKENIIDESGMPKERFSAEFPKEGPSILRIQQVVRGDSAAYFCASSPGETQYFGPGTRLLVL.

The chain combines TRBV28 with TRBJ1-1; tentatively, D is TRBD1 (5 bases). The CDR3 loop spans 13 amino acids. V lost 6 bases and J 7 bases, leaving 15 bases between the germline ends. Germline V gene lookup returns CDR1 MDHEN and CDR2 SYDVKM. The CDR3 bases are TGTGCCAGCAGCGGACAATATTATGGTGAAGCTTTCTTT. Residues: CASSGQYYGEAFF.

This CDR3 is CASSTPVAGGNEQFF. CDR3 bases: TGTGCCAGCAGCACGCCGGTAGCGGGGGGGAATGAGCAGTTCTTC. This sequence joins TRBV5-4 and TRBJ2-1, with 11 bases matching TRBD2. The CDR3 extends over 15 amino acids. From germline, CDR1 is SGHNT and CDR2 YYREEE (reference sequence). The trim removed 4 bases at V and 7 bases at J, leaving 7 bases unmatched.

This clone was detected a few times. This rearrangement joins TRBV2 to TRBJ2-5; 10 nucleotides line up with TRBD2. The CDR3 has 12 residues. CDR1 and CDR2 from the germline V gene are SNHLY and FYNNEI. Trimming took 7 bases from V and 5 from J; bases not matched to a gene: 1. The CDR3 coding sequence is TGTGCCAGCAAACTAGCGGGGGAGACCCAGTACTTC. It translates to CASKLAGETQYF.

The chain couples TRBV27 to TRBJ1-1; D is ambiguous. V was clipped by 2 bases and J by 7 bases, with 14 bases between them. The CDR3 totals 14 residues. Per the germline V gene, CDR1 is MNHEY and CDR2 is SMNVEV (reference sequence). The CDR3 nucleotides read TGTGCCAGCAGTTTAAGGGCCAGGAACCGTGAAGCTTTCTTT. It codes for CASSLRARNREAFF.

This clone has more than one count but fewer than ten. V is TRBV29-1 and J is TRBJ1-1, with D perhaps TRBD1 (6 bases). The CDR3 loop spans 13 amino acids. Between the trimmed V and J ends, which lost 8 bases and 4 bases, there was a span of 17 bases. Germline lookup yields CDR1 SQVTM and CDR2 ANQGSEA. The DNA of the CDR3 is TGCAGCTCCGAAGGGGGGTTGGTCACTGAAGCTTTCTTT. This encodes CSSEGGLVTEAFF.

This clone was detected a few times. The chain carries TRBV5-6 and TRBJ2-3, with 8 bases that match TRBD1. The CDR3 loop spans 15 amino acids. Germline loops: CDR1 SGHDT, CDR2 YYEEEE. V lost 2 bases to trimming and J lost 1 base; unmatched junction nucleotides: 3. The CDR3 protein is CASSFRTGRTDTQYF. CDR3 DNA: TGTGCCAGCAGCTTCAGGACAGGGCGCACAGATACGCAGTATTTT.

This clone was counted only a few times. As DNA, the CDR3 is TGCAGCGTTGAGATGGGCGGGAGTTTCTCCGAGCAGTACTTC. Its translation is CSVEMGGSFSEQYF. The chain carries TRBV29-1 and TRBJ2-7; 7 bases line up with TRBD2. V lost 3 bases, J lost 6 bases, and 11 bases stayed unmatched. Germline V gene data show CDR1 as SQVTM and CDR2 as ANQGSEA. This CDR3 is 14 amino acids long.